This entry is about one T cell receptor (beta chain). Its target is not known. The CDR3 is made up of 16 amino acids. From germline, CDR1 is SGHDN and CDR2 FVKESK. What made the TCR beta cDNA was 5'RACE template switching with UMIs. TCRdb reprocessed the 5' RACE reads, with one entry per CDR3 protein and no DNA. In all, the sample yields about 460,000 distinct CDR3 sequences. This entry belongs to a study of T cells expressing NK-cell markers. Broader study findings: The CD3+CD56-NKG2C+ fraction was also led by these clonotypes in a few donors. As a fraction of CD8+ T cells, dominant NKG2C+ clonotypes reached about 1.0-7.5% in a handful of donors.

The material sequenced was blood T cells: a sorted CD56 or NKG2C T cell subset, CD4+ or CD8+ T cells, or bulk PBMC T cells (not recorded which). The TCR comes from a woman in her 50s in good health. The V gene is TRBV14, the J gene TRBJ2-5; TCRdb lists TRBD1, though no DNA is available to test this call. The CDR3 is CASSQQGGGFQETQYF.